This TCR beta chain was sequenced during a study of control samples from healthy donors and cancer patients. CDR3 size: 11 residues. The V end was cut by 7 bases, the J end by 4 bases, with 10 bases between. CDR1 and CDR2 (germline): SQVTM, ANQGSEA. This table comes from immunoSEQ multiplex PCR, and its TCRdb copy is limited to in-frame clones, with some not included. The sample carries about 44,000 clones, 65% to 80% recorded once. This chain joins TRBV29-1 and TRBJ1-2, with D uncertain. The receptor comes from a male donor with melanoma. The source material was formalin-fixed, paraffin-embedded tissue. The CDR3, as DNA: TGCAGCGGGTATTTCAGCTATGGCTACACCTTC. Residues: CSGYFSYGYTF.